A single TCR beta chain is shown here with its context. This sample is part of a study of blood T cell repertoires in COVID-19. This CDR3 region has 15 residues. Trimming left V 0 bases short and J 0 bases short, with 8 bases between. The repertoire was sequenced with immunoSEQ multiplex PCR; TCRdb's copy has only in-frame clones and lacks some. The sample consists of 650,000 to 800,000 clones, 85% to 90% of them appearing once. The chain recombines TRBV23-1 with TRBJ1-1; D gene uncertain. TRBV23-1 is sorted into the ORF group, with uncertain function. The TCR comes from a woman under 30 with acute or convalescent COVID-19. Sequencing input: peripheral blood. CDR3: CASSQSTSLNTEAFF. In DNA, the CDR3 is TGCGCCAGCAGTCAATCTACCAGTTTGAACACTGAAGCTTTCTTT.